A selection of T cell receptor beta chains follows, all from one sample in a study of human T cells and chemical hapten exposure. TCRdb redid the calling of the RACE reads with MiXCR, one entry per CDR3 protein. The sample holds over 70,000 distinct CDR3 sequences; approximately 15% are singletons and the top ten take roughly 4.5%. The specimen comprised whole blood, sampled in connection with sensitization to the hapten diphenylcyclopropenone (DPC). These receptors all come from a woman between 50 and 59 years old with alopecia areata. Some clones in this sample may be carry-over from other donors' samples. CDR3s include the opening cysteine and the closing phenylalanine or tryptophan. The D gene is left open where the match is weak. Where a row states a size, it is once, few, many or the class of an expanded clone; other rows omit it.

j_call clone_size v_call d_call cdr3_aa cdr3_nt
TRBJ2-7 many TRBV2 TRBD2 CASSETSWSEQYF TGTGCCAGCAGCGAGACTAGCTGGTCCGAGCAGTACTTC
TRBJ2-1 NA TRBV10-3 TRBD1 CAIRGQGGNEQFF TGTGCCATCAGGGGACAGGGGGGTAATGAGCAGTTCTTC
TRBJ2-7 few TRBV6-5 TRBD2 CASSYASSGTTYEQYF TGTGCCAGCAGTTACGCAAGTAGCGGGACGACCTACGAGCAGTACTTC
TRBJ2-3 few TRBV20-1 TRBD2 CSAEASGRSTDTQYF TGCAGTGCCGAGGCGAGCGGGAGGAGTACAGATACGCAGTATTTT
TRBJ2-7 few TRBV11-2 NA CASSLGPAATSYEQYF TGTGCCAGCAGCTTAGGTCCGGCTGCGACCTCCTACGAGCAGTACTTC
TRBJ2-3 NA TRBV9 NA CASSVDFRATDTQYF TGTGCCAGCAGCGTAGATTTCAGGGCCACAGATACGCAGTATTTT
TRBJ1-2 few TRBV30 NA CAWRADNYYGYTF TGTGCCTGGAGAGCGGATAACTACTATGGCTACACCTTC
TRBJ2-1 few TRBV7-9 TRBD2 CASSKEAGASPYNEQFF TGTGCCAGCAGCAAAGAAGCGGGAGCGTCCCCTTACAATGAGCAGTTCTTC
TRBJ2-1 NA TRBV7-8 TRBD2 CASSLSGASYNEQFF TGTGCCAGCAGCTTAAGCGGGGCCTCCTACAATGAGCAGTTCTTC
TRBJ2-5 NA TRBV5-4 NA CASSPLPSETQYF TGTGCCAGCAGCCCTTTACCCTCAGAGACCCAGTACTTC
TRBJ1-1 few TRBV7-2 TRBD1 CASSLDRGDTEAFF TGTGCCAGCAGCCTGGACAGGGGTGACACTGAAGCTTTCTTT
TRBJ2-7 few TRBV3-1 NA CASSRSESETYEQYF TGTGCCAGCAGCCGCAGCGAGAGCGAAACCTACGAGCAGTACTTC
TRBJ2-1 NA TRBV12-3/TRBV12-4 NA CASSSYSDEQFF TGTGCCAGCAGCTCCTATAGCGATGAGCAGTTCTTC
TRBJ2-3 few TRBV19 NA CASSISGFSTDTQYF TGTGCCAGTAGTATCAGCGGGTTTTCGACAGATACGCAGTATTTT
TRBJ2-1 few TRBV11-2 NA CASSFRGTYNEQFF TGTGCCAGCAGCTTCCGGGGGACCTACAATGAGCAGTTCTTC
TRBJ2-5 NA TRBV20-1 NA CSASPLARAQETQYF TGCAGTGCCAGCCCCCTGGCCAGGGCACAAGAGACCCAGTACTTC
TRBJ1-4 NA TRBV4-1 NA CASSQHQAKLFF TGCGCCAGCAGCCAGCACCAGGCCAAACTGTTTTTT
TRBJ1-1 few TRBV7-8 TRBD1 CASSLVSQGADTEAFF TGTGCCAGCAGCTTAGTTTCACAGGGGGCGGACACTGAAGCTTTCTTT
TRBJ1-5 few TRBV6-2/TRBV6-3 NA CASSYPARTGNQPQHF TGTGCCAGCAGTTACCCCGCCCGGACGGGCAATCAGCCCCAGCATTTT
TRBJ2-1 NA TRBV11-2 NA CASSWSNRANEQFF TGTGCCAGCAGCTGGAGCAACAGGGCCAATGAGCAGTTCTTC
TRBJ2-1 NA TRBV28 NA CASSFRDKYNEQFF TGTGCCAGCAGTTTTCGGGACAAGTACAATGAGCAGTTCTTC
TRBJ2-6 NA TRBV5-6 NA CASSLLGHSGANVLTF TGTGCCAGCAGCTTGTTGGGACACTCTGGGGCCAACGTCCTGACTTTC
TRBJ2-1 NA TRBV20-1 TRBD2 CSARPREGVYNEQFF TGCAGTGCTAGACCGCGGGAGGGAGTCTACAATGAGCAGTTCTTC
TRBJ1-1 NA TRBV7-2 TRBD1 CASSLSPGGNTEAFF TGTGCCAGCAGCTTATCCCCAGGGGGGAACACTGAAGCTTTCTTT
TRBJ1-2 many TRBV29-1 TRBD1 CSVGDRGYGYTF TGCAGCGTTGGGGACAGGGGCTATGGCTACACCTTC
TRBJ1-3 NA TRBV12-3/TRBV12-4 NA CANSLTFGNTIYF TGTGCCAACAGTTTGACTTTTGGGAACACCATATATTTT
TRBJ1-3 NA TRBV7-9 NA CASSLVGWQTARYF TGTGCCAGCAGCTTAGTGGGTTGGCAGACCGCCCGATATTTT
TRBJ2-3 few TRBV7-8 TRBD2 CASSLVRTSVSTDTQYF TGTGCCAGCAGCTTAGTTAGGACTAGCGTTAGCACAGATACGCAGTATTTT
TRBJ2-1 NA TRBV18 TRBD2 CASSPPAGGPDEQFF TGTGCCAGCTCACCACCGGCGGGAGGGCCGGATGAGCAGTTCTTC
TRBJ1-6 NA TRBV7-8 NA CASSLEGQINSPLHF TGTGCCAGCAGCTTAGAAGGCCAGATTAATTCACCCCTCCACTTT